The 18 T cell receptor beta chains listed next were all sequenced from one sample in a study of immune heterogeneity within non-small cell lung tumors. The starting template was genomic DNA from bulk tumor, about 600 ng per sample. Multiple biopsies spaced far apart were taken from each primary tumor during surgery. Samples came from untreated patients having curative surgery for newly diagnosed non-small cell lung cancer. Multiplex PCR with 32 V and 13 J primers amplified TCR beta CDR3. TCRdb reanalysed the multiplex PCR reads using MiXCR and keeps one entry per CDR3 protein. The table records about 12,000 distinct CDR3 sequences, around 23% of them present only once. Sequences were obtained from lung tumor tissue. These receptor sequences come from a man aged 45-60 years with non-small cell lung cancer.

This clonotype has ten or more counts. V gene TRBV3-1 combines with J gene TRBJ1-1; no clear D gene. The CDR3 is made up of 13 amino acids. The V gene lost 7 bases and the J gene lost 4 bases, with 13 bases spanning the gap. Looked up from germline, CDR1 is LGHDT and CDR2 is YNNKEL (reference sequence). CDR3 in DNA: TGTGCCAGCATCAAAAAGGGTTTCACTGAAGCTTTCTTT. It encodes CASIKKGFTEAFF.

This clonotype has just a few counts. The chain combines TRBV7-3 with TRBJ2-3; D gene ambiguous. This CDR3 region has 13 residues. V was pared by 5 bases and J by 0 bases, with 6 bases between. Germline-derived CDR1 and CDR2 are SGHTA and FQGTGA. DNA for the CDR3: TGTGCCAGCAGCCCCACTAGCACAGATACGCAGTATTTT. This encodes CASSPTSTDTQYF.

This clonotype was observed at least ten times. The CDR3 loop is CATRESGPGEKLFF. The CDR3 DNA reads TGTGCCACCAGGGAATCAGGGCCGGGGGAAAAACTGTTTTTT. This chain links TRBV2 with TRBJ1-4; TRBD1 is a possible D gene (5 bases). Trimming took 10 bases from V and 8 from J, leaving 20 bases between them. Germline values: CDR1 SNHLY, CDR2 FYNNEI. The CDR3 is 14 amino acids.

In its sample, this clonotype ranks as medium-sized (0.01 to 0.1%). This chain's CDR3 is CASTGPPRFYEQYF. CDR3 in DNA: TGTGCCAGTACAGGTCCCCCAAGATTCTACGAGCAGTACTTC. The chain uses TRBV6-1 and TRBJ2-7, with a possible D match to TRBD1 (5 bases). Germline V CDR1 and CDR2: MNHNS, SASEGT. V was shortened by 9 bases and J by 3 bases, with 18 bases between the two germline ends. CDR3 length equals 14 residues.

This clonotype was detected many times. The rearrangement joins TRBV7-9 to TRBJ1-1; no definite D call. The germline V and J ends were trimmed by 3 bases and 3 bases, with 2 bases remaining between them. The germline V gene has CDR1 SEHNR and CDR2 FQNEAQ (reference sequence). The CDR3 spans 11 residues. The CDR3 bases are TGTGCCAGCAGCTTTGACACTGAAGCTTTCTTT. This translates into CASSFDTEAFF.

Ten or more counts support this clonotype. This sequence joins TRBV28 and TRBJ1-1, with TRBD1 as a possible D gene (5 bases). With 2 bases removed from V and 0 bases from J, the gap between germline ends came to 22 bases. The CDR3 spans 19 residues. CDR1 is MDHEN and CDR2 is SYDVKM in the germline V gene. Here the CDR3 reads CASSLTRDPPDLMNTEAFF. CDR3 sequence (DNA): TGTGCCAGCAGTTTAACAAGGGACCCTCCGGATCTCATGAACACTGAAGCTTTCTTT.

This clonotype has ten or more counts. The V call is TRBV20-1, the J call TRBJ1-1; weak D call: TRBD1 (5 bases). V was clipped by 3 bases and J by 3 bases, with 11 bases between them. Per germline, CDR1 DFQATT and CDR2 SNEGSKA (reference sequence). The CDR3 runs 13 residues. The chain's CDR3 is CSASRGWDTEAFF. Written as DNA, the CDR3 is TGCAGTGCTAGTAGGGGTTGGGACACTGAAGCTTTCTTT.

This clonotype was recorded at least ten times. The V gene is TRBV14, the J gene TRBJ2-2; tentatively, D is TRBD1 (5 bases). Germline V gene sequence: CDR1 SGHDN, CDR2 FVKESK. V was trimmed by 4 bases and J by 4 bases, leaving 10 bases between them. This CDR3 has 14 residues. The CDR3 nucleotides are TGTGCCAGCAGCCCACAGGCTACCACCGGGGAGCTGTTTTTT. Encoded protein: CASSPQATTGELFF.

There are many counts of this clonotype. The chain recombines TRBV3-1 with TRBJ1-6, with D possibly matching TRBD1 (5 bases). CDR1 LGHDT and CDR2 YNNKEL come from the germline V gene (reference sequence). The CDR3 is 12 residues long. Deletions cut 3 bases from V and 8 bases from J, with 5 bases between. CDR3 bases: TGTGCCAGCAGCCAGGGGCATTCACCCCTCCACTTT. This sequence encodes CASSQGHSPLHF.

In its sample, this clonotype was seen many times. This rearrangement joins TRBV7-9 to TRBJ2-5; D is ambiguous. The germline V gene encodes CDR1 SEHNR and CDR2 FQNEAQ (reference sequence). With 8 bases removed from V and 5 bases from J, the gap between germline ends came to 12 bases. The CDR3 sequence is 12 residues long. The DNA for the CDR3 is TGTGCCAGCCATCGACTCTCGGAGACCCAGTACTTC. The encoded protein is CASHRLSETQYF. Together with reference TRBV7-9 and TRBJ2-5, the CDR3 gives the full variable domain: DTGVSQNPRHKITKRGQNVTFRCDPISEHNRLYWYRQTLGQGPEFLTYFQNEAQLEKSRLLSDRFSAERPKGSFSTLEIQRTEQGDSAMYLCASHRLSETQYFGPGTRLLVL.

This clonotype was seen at least ten times. V and J are TRBV6-1 and TRBJ2-3, with 7 bases matching TRBD2. CDR3 size: 14 residues. Germline V lookup: CDR1 MNHNS, CDR2 SASEGT. Trimming removed 5 bases from V and 4 bases from J; junction bases left unmatched: 6. CDR3 in amino acids: CASSTPREADTQYF. CDR3 DNA: TGTGCCAGCAGTACCCCCCGGGAGGCAGATACGCAGTATTTT.

This clonotype was found many times. The chain has TRBV19 and TRBJ1-4; D ambiguous. CDR1 is LNHDA, CDR2 SQIVND, per germline (reference sequence). This CDR3 contains 11 residues. V was clipped by 5 bases and J by 8 bases, with 6 bases between them. Written as DNA, the CDR3 is TGTGCCAGTAGTCCGGACGAAAAACTGTTTTTT. It specifies CASSPDEKLFF.

By share, this clonotype ranks as medium-sized. The J gene is TRBJ1-4, the V gene TRBV12-3 or TRBV12-4, with TRBD1 matching over 7 bases. Losses at the gene ends were 5 bases for V and 8 bases for J; bases not matched to a gene: 8. The length of the CDR3 is 14 residues. The CDR3 DNA follows: TGTGCCAGCAGTAAGACAGGGCCGGGCGAAAAACTGTTTTTT. The encoded protein is CASSKTGPGEKLFF.

This clonotype was seen repeatedly, ten times or more. V is TRBV6-1 and J is TRBJ1-1; no definite D call. The CDR3 consists of 13 residues. The germline V gene has CDR1 MNHNS and CDR2 SASEGT. Trimming took off 5 bases at V and 0 bases at J, with 7 bases between the two ends. CDR3 loop: CASSFGMNTEAFF. The DNA of the CDR3 is TGTGCCAGCAGTTTCGGGATGAACACTGAAGCTTTCTTT.

The table lists this clonotype with many counts. The chain uses TRBV7-2 and TRBJ1-5; possibly TRBD1 for D (5 bases). The CDR3 runs to 15 residues. Germline V CDR1 and CDR2: SGHTA, FQGNSA. V lost 3 bases to trimming and J lost 4 bases, with 13 bases between them. This CDR3 is CASSLTENLNQPQHF. Here the CDR3 DNA reads TGTGCCAGCAGCTTGACAGAAAACTTAAATCAGCCCCAGCATTTT.

This clonotype occurred many times. This chain links TRBV7-9 with TRBJ2-7; unclear D gene. V lost 4 bases and J 7 bases, leaving 11 bases between the germline ends. Per the germline V gene, CDR1 is SEHNR and CDR2 is FQNEAQ (reference sequence). CDR3 length: 12 amino acids. In DNA form, the CDR3 reads TGTGCCAGCAGCTCCGTAGATGGGGAGCAGTACTTC. Protein sequence: CASSSVDGEQYF. The full variable domain, in which reference TRBV7-9 and TRBJ2-7 provide the parts outside the CDR3, is DTGVSQNPRHKITKRGQNVTFRCDPISEHNRLYWYRQTLGQGPEFLTYFQNEAQLEKSRLLSDRFSAERPKGSFSTLEIQRTEQGDSAMYLCASSSVDGEQYFGPGTRLTVT.

This clonotype was found many times. The chain has TRBV19 and TRBJ1-2; D is uncertain. Germline V lookup: CDR1 LNHDA, CDR2 SQIVND (reference sequence). CDR3 size: 14 residues. With 3 bases removed from V and 1 base from J, the gap between germline ends came to 9 bases. The CDR3 DNA reads as TGTGCCAGTAGTATCCGGCAGGATAACTATGGCTACACCTTC. Its translation: CASSIRQDNYGYTF.

Details on this clonotype: A single base separates this from a much larger clone, so it may be a read error. This chain links TRBV12-3 or TRBV12-4 with TRBJ2-1; D perhaps matches TRBD1 (6 bases). The CDR3 loop spans 17 amino acids. The ends were cut back, 5 bases at V and 4 bases at J, with 21 bases in the middle. CDR3 sequence: CASSPQGQKLWYNEQFF. The CDR3, as DNA: TGTGCCAGCAGTCCTCAGGGGCAGAAACTGTGGTACAATGAGCAGTTCTTC.